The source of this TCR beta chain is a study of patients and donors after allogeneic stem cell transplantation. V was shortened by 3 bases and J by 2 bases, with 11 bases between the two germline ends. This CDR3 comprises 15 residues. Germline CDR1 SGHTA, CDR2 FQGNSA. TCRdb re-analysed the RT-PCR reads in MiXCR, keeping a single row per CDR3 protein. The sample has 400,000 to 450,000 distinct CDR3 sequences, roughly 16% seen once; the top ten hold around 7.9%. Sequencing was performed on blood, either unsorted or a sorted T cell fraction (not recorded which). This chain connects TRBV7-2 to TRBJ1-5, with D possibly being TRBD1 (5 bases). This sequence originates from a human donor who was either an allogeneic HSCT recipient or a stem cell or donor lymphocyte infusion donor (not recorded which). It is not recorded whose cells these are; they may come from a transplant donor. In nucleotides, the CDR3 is TGTGCCAGCAGCTTGGAGGGGCCGCGCAATCAGCCCCAGCATTTT. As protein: CASSLEGPRNQPQHF.